This paragraph reports one TCR beta chain. Antigen specificity is unknown. The sample is drawn from a study of T cell clones after liver transplantation. Study as a whole: Tolerance: complete withdrawal held at least one year, liver enzymes staying within twice normal. Study-level points and caveats: Donor-reactive sequences fell more than third party-reactive ones, suggesting partial deletion. Post-transplant time points were not standardized, so conclusions are preliminary. Rather than being deleted, graft donor-reactive T cells may have moved into the graft.

CDR3 size: 14 residues. Per germline, CDR1 KGHSH and CDR2 LQKENI. V was pared by 2 bases and J by 7 bases, with 12 bases between. The method was immunoSEQ multiplex PCR; TCRdb's version includes in-frame clones alone and lacks a portion of them. Seen here are roughly 100,000 clones, 75% to 85% observed once, and the top ten hold 0.99%. This chain uses TRBV18 with TRBJ1-5; possibly TRBD1 for D (6 bases). The starting material was CD4+ T cells from blood, obtained before liver transplant. This sequence originates from a human donor who received a liver transplant. The DNA of the CDR3 is TGTGCCAGCTCACCAACGGGACAAGGCCAGCCCCAGCATTTT. This sequence encodes CASSPTGQGQPQHF.